This is a list of T cell receptor beta chains from one sample in a study of beta chain features in type 1 diabetes. The data were produced by immunoSEQ multiplex PCR, yet TCRdb's version contains in-frame clones alone and is incomplete. The repertoire holds 110,000 to 150,000 clones, about 9.7% seen once, with 0.65% in the top ten. Sequenced material: central memory CD4+ T cells from blood. The source is a woman in her 40s in good health. CDR3s include the opening cysteine and the closing phenylalanine or tryptophan. Rows give clone size only sometimes, using once, few, many, or a class for an expanded clone.

>TRBV21-1|TRBJ2-7|few|11
CASSNYDEQYF
>TRBV6-5|TRBJ1-2|-|15
CASRYLDRATYGYTF
>TRBV11-2|TRBJ2-3|many|16
CASSLNSRRGADTQYF
>TRBV5-6|TRBJ2-2|many|16
CASSLSGTPMTGELFF
>TRBV29-1|TRBJ2-7|many|13
CSVVGQGVHEQYF
>TRBV5-6|TRBJ1-2|-|13
CASSWDRFYGYTF
>TRBV7-9|TRBJ2-7|few|13
CASSSRQGHEQYF
>TRBV28|TRBJ1-1|-|15
CASSATGGWDTEAFF
>TRBV19|TRBJ2-5|-|16
CASSMASGGPQETQYF
>TRBV27|TRBJ1-2|few|11
CASLENYGYTF
>TRBV6-1|TRBJ2-4|-|15
CASTRGSDGKNIQYF
>TRBV15|TRBJ2-2|many|16
CATSRAEASFAGELFF
>TRBV19|TRBJ2-2|-|15
CASTDGSGNTGELFF
>TRBV6-5|TRBJ2-1|few|16
CASSLTSGGAWREQFF
>TRBV6-1|TRBJ1-2|-|12
CASSSTGDGYTF
>TRBV6-1|TRBJ2-7|-|12
CATESVSYEQYF
>TRBV18|TRBJ2-5|many|14
CASSAGQARGTQYF
>TRBV7-2|TRBJ2-1|-|15
CATKGGLAGANEQFF
>TRBV5-6|TRBJ2-3|few|16
CASSPGGGGATDTQYF
>TRBV2|TRBJ2-5|-|15
CASSPSLVKTETQYF
>TRBV28|TRBJ2-7|few|12
CASRLGSYEQYF
>TRBV4-3|TRBJ2-1|few|15
CASSQEASAYNEQFF
>TRBV18|TRBJ1-4|many|14
CASSLARSDEKLFF
>TRBV5-6|TRBJ2-2|-|16
CASSLAGSASYGELFF
>TRBV7-2|TRBJ2-1|few|16
CASSLAEGMTYNEQFF
>TRBV2|TRBJ2-2|few|15
CASSEVPGPTGELFF
>TRBV7-2|TRBJ2-2|many|14
CAGLDRGSTGELFF
>TRBV5-5|TRBJ1-1|few|15
CASSLLGLMNTEAFF
>TRBV7-9|TRBJ2-1|many|15
CASSFAGGGYNEQFF
>TRBV19|TRBJ2-1|-|15
CASKKGLLGGNEQFF
>TRBV11-3|TRBJ2-1|few|15
CASSLVAGGYNEQFF
>TRBV6-5|TRBJ1-1|few|13
CASSEVSNTEAFF
>TRBV7-9|TRBJ2-5|many|13
CASSGTGRETQYF
>TRBV5-1|TRBJ2-3|-|15
CASGGTASSTDTQYF
>TRBV7-9|TRBJ2-7|-|14
CASSWDRVINEQYF
>TRBV5-1|-|-|12
CASKIQGYEQYF
>TRBV7-2|TRBJ2-5|-|12
CASSPLRETQYF
>TRBV2|TRBJ1-5|few|16
CASSDGVREVNQPQHF
>TRBV28|TRBJ1-4|-|14
CASKAGSFNEKLFF
>TRBV12-5|TRBJ1-5|-|13
CATSGDVGGPQHF
>TRBV5-1|TRBJ2-7|once|15
CASSFGRQGVGEQYF
>TRBV29-1|TRBJ2-5|many|12
CSVELQQETQYF
>TRBV7-9|TRBJ2-3|-|15
CASSLAGGRADTQYF